What follows are 21 T cell receptor beta chains derived from one specimen sequenced in a study of blood T cell repertoires in COVID-19. Only in-frame clones appear in the TCRdb table, and some are missing; sequencing was by immunoSEQ multiplex PCR. The sample has 150,000 to 200,000 clones, almost 85% seen once. The source material was PBMCs or T cells enriched from blood (not recorded which). The receptors stem from a man aged 50-60 years who had recovered from COVID-19.

The chain is built from TRBV7-2 and TRBJ2-7; D uncertain. The CDR3 spans 13 residues. The V gene's germline CDR1 is SGHTA and CDR2 FQGNSA. The V end was cut by 7 bases, the J end by 1 base, with 11 bases between. The CDR3 loop is CASTLGGSYEQYF. CDR3 nucleotide sequence: TGTGCCAGCACCCTCGGCGGATCCTACGAGCAGTACTTC. Together with reference TRBV7-2 and TRBJ2-7, the CDR3 gives the full variable domain: GAGVSQSPSNKVTEKGKDVELRCDPISGHTALYWYRQSLGQGLEFLIYFQGNSAPDKSGLPSDRFSAERTGGSVSTLTIQRTQQEDSAVYLCASTLGGSYEQYFGPGTRLTVT.

This rearrangement joins TRBV15 to TRBJ1-5, with D hard to call. Per the germline V gene, CDR1 is LNHNV and CDR2 is YYDKDF (reference sequence). The CDR3 covers 15 residues. Trimming took 0 bases from V and 0 from J, leaving 6 bases between them. The CDR3 is CATSREWASNQPQHF. For the CDR3, the DNA is TGTGCCACCAGCAGAGAGTGGGCTAGCAATCAGCCCCAGCATTTT.

The rearrangement joins TRBV11-1 to TRBJ2-7, with 10 bases fitting TRBD2. V lost 5 bases and J lost 0; bases outside the gene matches: 4. This CDR3 comprises 15 residues. CDR1 and CDR2 (germline): SGHAT, FQDESV (reference sequence). The CDR3 DNA sequence: TGTGCCAGCAGCCCTGGGACTAGCGCCTCCTACGAGCAGTACTTC. Its translation is CASSPGTSASYEQYF.

The J gene is TRBJ1-1, the V gene TRBV28, with TRBD1 as a possible D gene (6 bases). The CDR3 runs to 14 residues. Trimming removed 8 bases from V and 1 base from J, with 14 bases in between. Germline V gives CDR1 MDHEN, CDR2 SYDVKM. CDR3 region: CASLPQTGNTEAFF. As DNA, the CDR3 is TGTGCCAGCTTACCTCAGACAGGGAACACTGAAGCTTTCTTT.

This clone came up a few times. The chain links TRBV7-3 to TRBJ2-2; 8 bases are shared with TRBD1. Per germline, CDR1 SGHTA and CDR2 FQGTGA. There are 16 residues in the CDR3. J lost 3 bases, V lost 4 bases, and 7 bases had no gene match. The CDR3 here is CASSSRQGIDTGELFF. In nucleotides, the CDR3 is TGTGCCAGCAGCTCCAGACAGGGGATTGACACCGGGGAGCTGTTTTTT.

The V and J genes are TRBV15 and TRBJ2-7; 7 bases fit TRBD2. CDR1 is LNHNV and CDR2 is YYDKDF in the germline V gene (reference sequence). This CDR3 is built from 15 residues. V shed 0 bases, J shed 2 bases, and the junction held 4 bases outside the gene matches. CDR3 in amino acids: CATSREGGSTYEQYF. CDR3 nucleotide sequence: TGTGCCACCAGCAGAGAGGGGGGGTCCACCTACGAGCAGTACTTC. Complete variable domain (other parts from reference TRBV15 and TRBJ2-7): DAMVIQNPRYQVTQFGKPVTLSCSQTLNHNVMYWYQQKSSQAPKLLFHYYDKDFNNEADTPDNFQSRRPNTSFCFLDIRSPGLGDTAMYLCATSREGGSTYEQYFGPGTRLTVT.

The rearrangement links TRBV5-4 to TRBJ2-2; weak D call: TRBD2 (5 bases). CDR3 length: 13 amino acids. With 4 bases removed from V and 5 bases from J, the gap between germline ends came to 9 bases. Germline CDR1 is SGHNT and CDR2 is YYREEE (reference sequence). The DNA of the CDR3 is TGTGCCAGCAGCCGGACGGGGACCGGGGAGCTGTTTTTT. It translates to CASSRTGTGELFF.

A few counts support this clone. This chain's CDR3 is CASSYGGLAGSSYEQYF. Here the CDR3 DNA reads TGTGCCAGCAGTTACGGTGGGCTAGCGGGCAGCTCCTACGAGCAGTACTTC. This chain connects TRBV6-2 or TRBV6-3 to TRBJ2-7, with 8 positions matching TRBD2. The germline gives CDR1 MNHEY, CDR2 SVGEGT. The junction had 9 bases not matched to a gene; V was cut back by 2 bases and J by 0 bases. The CDR3 has 17 amino acids.

This clone is a singleton in its sample. This sequence joins TRBV27 and TRBJ1-3; D is unclear. Looked up from germline, CDR1 is MNHEY and CDR2 is SMNVEV (reference sequence). Trimming took 6 bases from V and 0 from J, leaving 6 bases between them. The CDR3 consists of 13 residues. The CDR3 DNA reads as TGTGCCAGCAGACCGAGCTCTGGAAACACCATATATTTT. Translated: CASRPSSGNTIYF.

The CDR3 nucleotides are TGTGCCAGCGTTGGAATCGGGGGATCGACTAATGAAAAACTGTTTTTT. It specifies CASVGIGGSTNEKLFF. The chain joins TRBV7-9 to TRBJ1-4; D might be TRBD1 (5 bases). Germline V CDR1 and CDR2: SEHNR, FQNEAQ (reference sequence). Trimming pared 8 bases from V and 2 bases from J, leaving 18 bases between. The CDR3 extends over 16 amino acids. The entire variable domain, with the rest obtained from reference TRBV7-9 and TRBJ1-4, is as follows: DTGVSQNPRHKITKRGQNVTFRCDPISEHNRLYWYRQTLGQGPEFLTYFQNEAQLEKSRLLSDRFSAERPKGSFSTLEIQRTEQGDSAMYLCASVGIGGSTNEKLFFGSGTQLSVL.

The V call is TRBV10-1, the J call TRBJ2-1; 8 bases agree with TRBD2. Unmatched junction bases numbered 8, after V lost 4 bases and J lost 0 bases. The germline V gene has CDR1 WNHNN and CDR2 SYGVQD (reference sequence). The CDR3 extends over 17 amino acids. CDR3 amino acids: CASSVVASGSSYNEQFF. The CDR3 region has the DNA TGCGCCAGCAGTGTAGTTGCTAGCGGGTCCTCCTACAATGAGCAGTTCTTC.

This chain connects TRBV28 to TRBJ1-5, with D perhaps TRBD1 (6 bases). Trimming stripped 5 bases from V and 7 bases from J, with 18 bases between. The CDR3 has 15 amino acids. Germline-derived CDR1 and CDR2 are MDHEN and SYDVKM. CDR3 bases: TGTGCCAGCAGTCTCCCCCCGGGACAAACACAGCCCCAGCATTTT. This translates into CASSLPPGQTQPQHF. Complete variable domain (other parts from reference TRBV28 and TRBJ1-5): DVKVTQSSRYLVKRTGEKVFLECVQDMDHENMFWYRQDPGLGLRLIYFSYDVKMKEKGDIPEGYSVSREKKERFSLILESASTNQTSMYLCASSLPPGQTQPQHFGDGTRLSIL.

There are a few counts of this clone. J is TRBJ1-4 and V is TRBV29-1; 7 positions agree with TRBD1. Germline CDR1 and CDR2: SQVTM and ANQGSEA. With 7 bases clipped from V and 2 bases from J, the junction kept 7 bases outside the gene matches. The CDR3 extends over 14 amino acids. The CDR3 reads CSAGGGRTNEKLFF. DNA of the CDR3: TGCAGCGCAGGGGGGGGCAGGACTAATGAAAAACTGTTTTTT.

This chain joins TRBV5-1 and TRBJ1-4, with TRBD1 as a possible D gene (6 bases). Trimming shortened V by 4 bases and J by 6 bases, and 16 bases separated the two germline ends. The CDR3 has 15 residues. Germline values: CDR1 SGHRS, CDR2 YFSETQ. CDR3 region: CASSNRTALDEKLFF. CDR3 nucleotides: TGCGCCAGCAGCAACCGGACAGCCCTGGATGAAAAACTGTTTTTT.

The rearrangement joins TRBV19 to TRBJ2-5; D remains ambiguous. V dropped 7 bases and J dropped 1 base, with 10 bases sitting between them. Germline values: CDR1 LNHDA, CDR2 SQIVND (reference sequence). The CDR3 contains 13 residues. The CDR3 reads CASKAGFQETQYF. Here the CDR3 DNA reads TGTGCCAGTAAAGCCGGTTTCCAAGAGACCCAGTACTTC.

This clone was found once. This sequence joins TRBV18 and TRBJ1-1, with D maybe TRBD1 (5 bases). Germline CDR1 KGHSH, CDR2 LQKENI. V lost 6 bases and J 6 bases, leaving 20 bases between the germline ends. CDR3 size: 15 residues. The CDR3 loop is CASSPSGGERAEAFF. The CDR3 nucleotides are TGTGCCAGCTCCCCCTCCGGGGGAGAACGGGCTGAAGCTTTCTTT.

V gene TRBV7-2 combines with J gene TRBJ1-6, with 7 bases identical to TRBD1. V was pared by 5 bases and J by 9 bases, with 10 bases of the junction left unmatched. The CDR3 runs to 15 residues. Germline-derived CDR1 and CDR2 are SGHTA and FQGNSA. DNA of the CDR3: TGTGCCAGCAGCATTAGACAGGGCGGCGGTTCACCCCTCCACTTT. Translation gives CASSIRQGGGSPLHF. The entire variable domain, with the rest obtained from reference TRBV7-2 and TRBJ1-6, is as follows: GAGVSQSPSNKVTEKGKDVELRCDPISGHTALYWYRQSLGQGLEFLIYFQGNSAPDKSGLPSDRFSAERTGGSVSTLTIQRTQQEDSAVYLCASSIRQGGGSPLHFGNGTRLTVT.

V gene TRBV7-3 combines with J gene TRBJ2-1; 8 bases are a match to TRBD2. The CDR3 has 15 amino acids. Trimming took 5 bases from V and 0 from J; bases not matched to a gene: 3. Germline V CDR1 and CDR2: SGHTA, FQGTGA. DNA for the CDR3: TGTGCCAGCAGCGACAGCGGGAGCTCCTACAATGAGCAGTTCTTC. Amino acids: CASSDSGSSYNEQFF.

This clone occurred a few times. The rearrangement uses TRBV19 and TRBJ1-3; possibly TRBD1 for D (6 bases). Germline lookup yields CDR1 LNHDA and CDR2 SQIVND (reference sequence). The CDR3 covers 14 residues. The V end lost 7 bases, the J end lost 0 bases, and 10 bases lay between the germline ends. The CDR3 here is CASTQGLSGNTIYF. CDR3 bases: TGTGCCAGTACACAGGGTCTCTCTGGAAACACCATATATTTT.

The V call is TRBV20-1, the J call TRBJ1-1; 7 bases align to TRBD1. Germline CDR1 DFQATT, CDR2 SNEGSKA (reference sequence). This CDR3 region has 14 residues. V lost 3 bases and J lost 9; bases outside the gene matches: 13. CDR3 sequence reads: CSASPDPGGLKAFF. The CDR3 region has the DNA TGCAGTGCTAGTCCCGACCCAGGGGGGCTAAAAGCTTTCTTT.

This sequence joins TRBV7-3 and TRBJ2-1; a possible D gene is TRBD2 (6 bases). The CDR3 is 15 residues long. Per the germline V gene, CDR1 is SGHTA and CDR2 is FQGTGA. V was clipped by 2 bases and J by 8 bases, with 16 bases between them. CDR3 residues: CASSLGQGGVYEQFF. CDR3 in DNA: TGTGCCAGCAGCTTAGGGCAGGGAGGTGTATATGAGCAGTTCTTC.